Sequencing of this TCR beta chain was carried out in a study of blood T cell repertoires in COVID-19. This table comes from immunoSEQ multiplex PCR, and its TCRdb copy is limited to in-frame clones, with some not included. The sample consists of some 180,000 clones, around 83% of them appearing once. The ends were cut back, 1 base at V and 1 base at J, with 19 bases in the middle. This CDR3 contains 19 residues. Per germline, CDR1 LGHDT and CDR2 YNNKEL (reference sequence). Sequencing was performed on peripheral blood. This clonotype was sampled from a human donor in a cohort sampled during active COVID-19. The chain combines TRBV3-1 (or the pseudogene TRBV3-2) with TRBJ2-2, with unresolved D. The CDR3 loop is CASSQVMVEADLNTGELFF. As DNA, the CDR3 is TGTGCCAGCAGCCAAGTAATGGTTGAGGCAGACTTGAACACCGGGGAGCTGTTTTTT.